This TCR beta chain was obtained from a study of radiation and T cells in renal cell carcinoma (TCRdb year 2020). Notes on the research overall: The samples were drawn from a clinical trial, where primary renal cell carcinomas were treated with 15 Gy of stereotactic body radiation therapy and then removed by nephrectomy 4 weeks afterward. In total, about 53 samples, comprising roughly 25 tumors and some 27 peripheral blood samples, were subjected to TCR beta sequencing. Across all 50 or so samples, several million unique CDR3 nucleotide sequences encoding roughly 2,800,000 unique CDR3 amino acid sequences were identified.

The time point label for this specimen denotes: blood 2 weeks post-SBRT. Reading the label with the study, this specimen's treatment or condition is: 15 Gy SBRT to primary tumor, nephrectomy 4 weeks later. Serial peripheral blood from radiation-treated patients was sampled at baseline, 2 weeks and 4 weeks after SBRT to track tumor-enriched clonotypes. All patients had renal cell carcinoma with clear cell pathology. The QIAamp DNA Blood Mini Kit (Qiagen) was used to prepare genomic DNA for TCR sequencing. Only samples passing all quality control checks were included in the analyses. Unmatched junction bases come to 12, with V trimmed by 3 bases and J by 6 bases. CDR1 is given as SGDLS and CDR2 as YYNGEE, both from the germline V gene. Taken from cysteine to phenylalanine, the CDR3 has 16 residues. Left in the record is the CDR3 DNA by itself, 48 bases read in frame from the first base. The immunoSEQ kit was used, according to the manufacturer's recommendations, to generate TCR beta libraries from genomic DNA. Library preparation used a first multiplex PCR with proprietary primers, then a second PCR adding unique barcodes, with bead cleanups after each round. A kit-provided positive control reaction and a negative control reaction were included in every sample batch. The final libraries underwent checking on an Agilent 4200 TapeStation D1000 ScreenTape, volumetric pooling, and quantification by qPCR. Sequencing was performed on an Illumina NextSeq500 with a MidOutput 150-cycle cartridge, and 156 Read1 and 15 Index1 cycles were run with kit custom primers. The pooled library was loaded at roughly 0.9 pM with around 20% PhiX control spiked in. The published analysis was carried out like this. The vendor-processed data were analyzed in R, and a clonotype was defined as all T cells that share the same CDR3 nucleotide sequence. In the clone abundance analyses, frequencies were normalized to the 10,000 most abundant clones in each sample. Public T cell clones, which averaged fewer than five per sample, were excluded before analysis. Tumor-enriched clonotypes and baseline blood-enriched clonotypes were defined as those with an abundance difference of at least 32-fold between compartments. Clonotypes expanded or contracted between blood time points were identified with a beta-binomial differential abundance model. Tumor-blood repertoire similarity was measured with the Baroni-Urbani and Buser coefficient, and group comparisons used two-tailed Wilcoxon tests in R. What TCRdb holds here is the immuneACCESS table cut down to in-frame rearrangements. Part of the clones is not present; checked against another copy, under half of the missing clones reflect an unresolved V gene, and the others are unexplained. From that table come the V and J calls and clone size; the DNA was used to work out D and trimming. The sample table lists just over 150,000 clones, approximately 86% of them with a count of one. Together, the top ten hold about an eighth of the sample.

Overall study outcomes, separate from this receptor: Because pretreatment tumor biopsies were not available, the baseline intratumoral presence of clonotypes could not be determined. The single-armed trial design could not address effects of radiation dose or scheduling on the TCR repertoire. Tracking of blood repertoire dynamics stopped at less than 5 weeks after treatment, with no follow-up past that point. An increase in top tumor clonotypes in blood was observed from baseline to 2 weeks post-radiation, followed by contraction by 4 weeks, which was taken to suggest transient expansion of tumor-resident clones.

As regards this clone: Its antigen specificity is not known. No much larger clonotype is one base removed from it; base qualities were not supplied.

Specimen: blood, collected from a patient whose treatment included radiotherapy and nephrectomy. Here the chain combines TRBV9 and TRBJ2-1, and TRBD1 matches 7 of the central bases. This clonotype was obtained from a woman between 50 and 59 years old with renal cell carcinoma. DNA sequence: TGTGCCAGCAGCGCAAAAGACAGGGATATGACCAATGAGCAGTTCTTC. Translated, it gives CASSAKDRDMTNEQFF.